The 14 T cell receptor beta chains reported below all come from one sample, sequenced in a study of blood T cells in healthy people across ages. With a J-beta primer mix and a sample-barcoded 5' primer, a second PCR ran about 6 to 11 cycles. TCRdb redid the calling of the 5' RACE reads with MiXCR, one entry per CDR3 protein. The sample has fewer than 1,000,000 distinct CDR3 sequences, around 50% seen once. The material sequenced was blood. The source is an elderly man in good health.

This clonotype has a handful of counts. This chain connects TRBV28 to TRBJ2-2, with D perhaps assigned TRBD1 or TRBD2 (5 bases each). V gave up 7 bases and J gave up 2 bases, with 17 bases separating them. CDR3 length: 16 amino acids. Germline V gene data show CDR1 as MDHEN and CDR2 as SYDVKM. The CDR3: CASTTPGQGNTGELFF. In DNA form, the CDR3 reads TGTGCCAGCACCACCCCGGGGCAGGGAAACACCGGGGAGCTGTTTTTT. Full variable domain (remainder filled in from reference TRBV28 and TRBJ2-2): DVKVTQSSRYLVKRTGEKVFLECVQDMDHENMFWYRQDPGLGLRLIYFSYDVKMKEKGDIPEGYSVSREKKERFSLILESASTNQTSMYLCASTTPGQGNTGELFFGEGSRLTVL.

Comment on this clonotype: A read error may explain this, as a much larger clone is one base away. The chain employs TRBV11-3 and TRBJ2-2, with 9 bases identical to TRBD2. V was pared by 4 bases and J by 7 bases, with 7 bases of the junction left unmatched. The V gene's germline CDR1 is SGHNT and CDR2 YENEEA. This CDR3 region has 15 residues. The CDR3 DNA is TGTGCCAGCAGCTATGTGGTAGCGGGAGTCGGGGAGCTGTTTTTT. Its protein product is CASSYVVAGVGELFF.

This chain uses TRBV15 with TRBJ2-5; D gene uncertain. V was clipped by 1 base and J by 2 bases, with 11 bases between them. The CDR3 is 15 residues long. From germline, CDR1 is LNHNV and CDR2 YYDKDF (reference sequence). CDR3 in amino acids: CATSRVDGVQETQYF. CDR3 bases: TGTGCCACCAGCAGAGTTGACGGAGTACAAGAGACCCAGTACTTC. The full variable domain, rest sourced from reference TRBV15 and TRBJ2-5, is DAMVIQNPRYQVTQFGKPVTLSCSQTLNHNVMYWYQQKSSQAPKLLFHYYDKDFNNEADTPDNFQSRRPNTSFCFLDIRSPGLGDTAMYLCATSRVDGVQETQYFGPGTRLLVL.

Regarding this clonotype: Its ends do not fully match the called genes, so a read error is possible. The CDR3 here is CAGSLELRGGELFF. In DNA form, the CDR3 reads TGTGCCGGCAGCTTGGAACTTCGCGGGGGGGAGCTGTTTTTT. This chain connects TRBV5-5 to TRBJ2-2, with D possibly matching TRBD2 (5 bases). The CDR3 loop spans 14 amino acids. Looked up from germline, CDR1 is SGHKS and CDR2 is YYEKEE (reference sequence).

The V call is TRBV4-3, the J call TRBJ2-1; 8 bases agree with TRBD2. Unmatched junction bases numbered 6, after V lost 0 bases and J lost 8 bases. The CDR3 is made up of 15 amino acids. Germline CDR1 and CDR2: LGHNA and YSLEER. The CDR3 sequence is CASSQETGGPDEQFF. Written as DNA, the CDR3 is TGCGCCAGCAGCCAAGAAACGGGGGGGCCCGATGAGCAGTTCTTC.

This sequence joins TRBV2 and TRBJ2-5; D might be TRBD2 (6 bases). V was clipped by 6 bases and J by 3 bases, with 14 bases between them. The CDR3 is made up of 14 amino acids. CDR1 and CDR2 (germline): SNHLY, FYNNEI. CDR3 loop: CASSYLATKETQYF. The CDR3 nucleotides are TGTGCCAGCAGCTACCTAGCGACAAAAGAGACCCAGTACTTC.

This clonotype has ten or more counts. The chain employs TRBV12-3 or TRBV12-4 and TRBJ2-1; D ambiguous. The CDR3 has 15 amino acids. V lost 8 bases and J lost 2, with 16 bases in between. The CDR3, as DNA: TGTGCCAGCGTCCGCCAGCGCTCCACCTACAATGAGCAGTTCTTC. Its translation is CASVRQRSTYNEQFF.

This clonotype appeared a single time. CDR3: CANAELMNTEAFF. The DNA for the CDR3 is TGTGCCAACGCAGAATTGATGAACACTGAAGCTTTCTTT. The chain couples TRBV6-1 to TRBJ1-1, with D unclear. The CDR3 is 13 residues long. Germline V lookup: CDR1 MNHNS, CDR2 SASEGT. V gave up 10 bases and J gave up 0 bases, with 12 bases separating them.

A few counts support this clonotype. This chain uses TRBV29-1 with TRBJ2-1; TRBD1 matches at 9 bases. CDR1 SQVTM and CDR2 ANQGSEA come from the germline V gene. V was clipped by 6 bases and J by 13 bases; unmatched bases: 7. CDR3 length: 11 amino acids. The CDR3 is CSVEPGQGQFF. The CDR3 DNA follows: TGCAGCGTAGAACCGGGACAGGGACAGTTCTTC.

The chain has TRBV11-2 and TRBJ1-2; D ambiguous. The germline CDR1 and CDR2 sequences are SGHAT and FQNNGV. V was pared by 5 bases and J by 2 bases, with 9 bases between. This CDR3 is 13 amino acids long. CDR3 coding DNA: TGTGCCAGCAGCACGCAAGCGAACTATGGCTACACCTTC. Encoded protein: CASSTQANYGYTF.

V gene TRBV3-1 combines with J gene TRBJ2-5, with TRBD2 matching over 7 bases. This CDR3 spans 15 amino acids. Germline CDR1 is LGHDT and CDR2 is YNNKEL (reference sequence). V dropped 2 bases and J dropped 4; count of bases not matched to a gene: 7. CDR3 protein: CASSQPSGGAETQYF. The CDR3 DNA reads TGTGCCAGCAGCCAACCTAGCGGAGGGGCAGAGACCCAGTACTTC.

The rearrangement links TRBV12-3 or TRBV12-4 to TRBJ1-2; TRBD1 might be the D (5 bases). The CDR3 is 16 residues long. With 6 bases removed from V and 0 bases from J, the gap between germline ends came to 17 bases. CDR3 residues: CASRSLTGGSNYGYTF. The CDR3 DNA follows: TGTGCCAGCAGGAGCCTCACAGGTGGCTCTAACTATGGCTACACCTTC.

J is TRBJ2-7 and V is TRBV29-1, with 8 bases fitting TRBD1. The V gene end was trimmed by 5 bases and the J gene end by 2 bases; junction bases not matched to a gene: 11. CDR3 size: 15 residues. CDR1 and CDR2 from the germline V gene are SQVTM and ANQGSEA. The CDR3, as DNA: TGCAGCGTTCTCCCCGCGGGGACAGGACCCTACGAGCAGTACTTC. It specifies CSVLPAGTGPYEQYF.

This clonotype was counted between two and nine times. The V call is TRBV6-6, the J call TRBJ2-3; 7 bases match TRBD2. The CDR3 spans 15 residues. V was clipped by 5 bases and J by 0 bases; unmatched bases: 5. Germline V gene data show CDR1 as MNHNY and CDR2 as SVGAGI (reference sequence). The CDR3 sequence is CASSQLAFSTDTQYF. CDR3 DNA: TGTGCCAGCAGTCAACTAGCGTTCAGCACAGATACGCAGTATTTT.